This note documents a single T cell receptor beta chain sequence. This record belongs to a study of blood T cell repertoires in COVID-19. CDR3 length equals 13 residues. Trimming took 5 bases from V and 2 from J, leaving 10 bases between them. Germline V gene data show CDR1 as WSHSY and CDR2 as SAAADI. Using immunoSEQ multiplex PCR, the repertoire was profiled, and TCRdb retains in-frame clones only, with some absent. The data show around 470,000 clones, with less than 95% seen just once and around 0.6% held by the top ten. Input material: PBMCs or T cells enriched from blood (not recorded which). The sequence was obtained from a man aged 18 to 30 who had recovered from COVID-19. The rearrangement uses TRBV10-2 and TRBJ2-7; D is possibly TRBD1 (5 bases). CDR3 nucleotides: TGCGCCAGCAGTCTAGGGGAAACCTACGAGCAGTACTTC. This codes for CASSLGETYEQYF.